This TCR beta chain appears in the sequencing data of a study of CD8 T cells in ankylosing spondylitis. Overall study findings and caveats: Clones linked to the disease showed a CD8+ phenotype. They occurred at relatively low frequencies in peripheral blood.

This clonotype was seen at least ten times. Its antigen is unidentified. CDR1 and CDR2 (germline): DFQATT, SNEGSKA (reference sequence). V was clipped by 1 base and J by 0 bases; unmatched bases: 3. The length of the CDR3 is 15 residues. MiXCR, run by TCRdb on the 5' RACE reads, gives a single entry per CDR3 protein. The table includes about 130,000 distinct CDR3 sequences, roughly 7.3% detected once. V gene TRBV20-1 combines with J gene TRBJ2-7; 10 bases are shared with TRBD2. The sequencing sample was made of blood, either unsorted or a sorted T cell fraction (not recorded which). The origin of this receptor is a male donor with ankylosing spondylitis or in good health (not recorded which). CDR3 amino acids: CSARAGTSASYEQYF. The CDR3 coding sequence is TGCAGTGCTAGAGCCGGGACTAGCGCCTCCTACGAGCAGTACTTC.